One T cell receptor beta chain is described in this entry. Original analysis: Amplification with reference gene primers provided the estimates of nucleated cell counts. The repertoire was sequenced with immunoSEQ multiplex PCR; TCRdb's copy has only in-frame clones and lacks some. The V and J calls and clone size are taken from that table; D and trimming were inferred from the DNA. The sample shows 140,000 to 150,000 clones, 81% of them seen only once. V lost 4 bases to trimming and J lost 9 bases, with 13 bases between them. Germline CDR1 reads MGHDK; CDR2 reads SYGVNS. This CDR3 contains 12 residues. This sample is part of a study of blood T cell repertoires in COVID-19. Study context: The samples span acute and convalescent COVID-19 from the United States, Italy and Spain. PBMCs, B-cell-depleted T cells, or T cells were the source of the cDNA or gDNA that made up the material.

The origin of this receptor is a human donor in a cohort sampled during active COVID-19. Sequencing was performed on peripheral blood. V is TRBV25-1 and J is TRBJ2-7, with D perhaps TRBD1 (6 bases). CDR3 coding DNA: TGTGCCAGCAGTGGAACAGGGATGGTGCAGTACTTC. It encodes CASSGTGMVQYF.